The clone carrying this TCR beta chain was seen a handful of times. Its antigen remains unidentified. The data belong to a study of cytomegalovirus exposure and HLA in healthy donors. The wider study: Earlier, 180 million or so T cells were analyzed, and 90 million to 140 million unique TCR beta sequences were found among them.

Findings and caveats of the study: A later look showed TCR association rates differing by HLA locus, highest for DRB1 and lowest for HLA-C.

Germline V CDR1 and CDR2: LNHNV, YYDKDF (reference sequence). V was trimmed by 1 base and J by 0 bases, leaving 13 bases between them. The CDR3 runs 17 residues. Primers for the PCR totalled 60 Vbeta and 13 Jbeta. The protocol was immunoSEQ multiplex PCR, while the TCRdb copy is restricted to in-frame clones and leaves out a portion. The table records roughly 190,000 clones, roughly 76% of them present only once. Material: PBMCs. The source is a woman aged 25 to 45 in good health and CMV-seropositive. This chain joins TRBV15 and TRBJ1-3; a possible D gene is TRBD1 (5 bases). This CDR3 is CATSRGWSGGSGNTIYF. For the CDR3, the DNA is TGTGCCACCAGCAGAGGGTGGTCGGGGGGCTCTGGAAACACCATATATTTT.